The clone carrying this TCR beta chain has a handful of counts. The data were taken from a study of human T cells and chemical hapten exposure. At the level of the study: The patients, most of them female, presented with alopecia areata, totalis or universalis. Variability of per-sample TCR yields stemmed mainly from small differences in pooled library volume.

TCRdb analysed the RACE reads with MiXCR anew, one entry per CDR3 protein. Among about 140,000 distinct CDR3 sequences listed, approximately 12% were seen once. CDR1 and CDR2 (germline): SGHVS, FQNEAQ. The CDR3 is 14 amino acids. Trimming took 3 bases from V and 3 from J, leaving 12 bases between them. The time point is: patch test 2, 6 weeks after DPC sensitization. The treatment: therapeutic diphenylcyclopropenone sensitization with weekly scalp DPC. Sequenced material: whole blood, taken in connection with sensitization to the hapten diphenylcyclopropenone (DPC). This TCR derives from a woman between 45 and 65 years old with alopecia areata. Some clones in this sample may be carry-over from other donors' samples. J is TRBJ2-7 and V is TRBV7-8; possible D gene TRBD1, 6 bases. CDR3 nucleotides: TGTGCCAGCAGCTTGTCCGGGACACGCTACGAGCAGTACTTC. Translated: CASSLSGTRYEQYF.